The 25 T cell receptor beta chains listed next were all sequenced from one sample in a study of PD-1 blockade in classical Hodgkin lymphoma. Following autologous stem cell transplantation, relapse occurred in every patient, and exposure to brentuximab vedotin varied. Clones were read by immunoSEQ multiplex PCR, and TCRdb kept only the in-frame ones, dropping some. The sample shows approximately 65,000 clones, 88% of them seen only once. The sample consisted of peripheral blood mononuclear cells (PBMCs), taken at baseline. All receptors come from a human donor with classical Hodgkin lymphoma.

V and J are TRBV5-5 and TRBJ1-2; no clear D gene. Germline CDR1 reads SGHKS; CDR2 reads YYEKEE (reference sequence). The CDR3 has 16 residues. V lost 4 bases and J 2 bases, leaving 18 bases between the germline ends. As DNA, the CDR3 is TGTGCCAGCAGCCAAGATACAGTTAGTTTGAACTATGGCTACACCTTC. Protein product: CASSQDTVSLNYGYTF.

This clone was detected ten times or more. The chain carries TRBV7-9 and TRBJ1-2; TRBD1 matches at 9 bases. V shed 5 bases and J 6 bases; nucleotides not matched to a gene: 7. Per the germline V gene, CDR1 is SEHNR and CDR2 is FQNEAQ (reference sequence). The CDR3 extends over 14 amino acids. As DNA, the CDR3 is TGTGCCAGCAGCCTAGGGACAGGGTCGGATGGCTACACCTTC. Amino acids: CASSLGTGSDGYTF.

This clone came up a few times. The chain links TRBV7-9 to TRBJ1-6; D is ambiguous. The V gene lost 2 bases and the J gene lost 0 bases, with 5 bases spanning the gap. This CDR3 contains 15 residues. Per germline, CDR1 SEHNR and CDR2 FQNEAQ (reference sequence). CDR3 nucleotide sequence: TGTGCCAGCAGCTTACAGGACTCCTATAATTCACCCCTCCACTTT. Protein sequence: CASSLQDSYNSPLHF.

The chain employs TRBV2 and TRBJ2-5, with 7 bases lining up with TRBD2. This CDR3 is built from 14 residues. Germline V CDR1 and CDR2: SNHLY, FYNNEI. V dropped 1 base and J dropped 5; count of bases not matched to a gene: 4. The CDR3 loop is CASSEVWGGETQYF. CDR3 bases: TGTGCCAGCAGTGAAGTATGGGGAGGGGAGACCCAGTACTTC.

This sequence joins TRBV7-2 and TRBJ2-7; TRBD1 aligns across 7 bases. Germline V gene sequence: CDR1 SGHTA, CDR2 FQGNSA. V lost 5 bases and J lost 3; bases outside the gene matches: 7. The CDR3 has 14 amino acids. In nucleotides, the CDR3 is TGTGCCAGCAGCCAACCGGGACAGAACTACGAGCAGTACTTC. Amino acid sequence: CASSQPGQNYEQYF.

CDR3 bases: TGTGCCAGCAGCTCTGGAGCATGGACAGATACGCAGTATTTT. Translated: CASSSGAWTDTQYF. The chain employs TRBV5-6 and TRBJ2-3; D gene ambiguous. The length of the CDR3 is 14 residues. Trimming removed 3 bases from V and 3 bases from J, with 11 bases in between. CDR1 and CDR2 from the germline V gene are SGHDT and YYEEEE.

V is TRBV12-5 and J is TRBJ1-1; 9 bases agree with TRBD1. Germline loops: CDR1 LGHNT, CDR2 FRNRAP. The CDR3 loop spans 14 amino acids. V shed 7 bases, J shed 0 bases, and the junction held 3 bases outside the gene matches. The CDR3 protein is CASARQGVNTEAFF. CDR3 sequence (DNA): TGTGCTAGTGCGCGACAGGGGGTGAACACTGAAGCTTTCTTT.

The rearrangement uses TRBV9 and TRBJ1-2; a possible D gene is TRBD1 (6 bases). The germline gives CDR1 SGDLS, CDR2 YYNGEE. The CDR3 is 11 amino acids. V was shortened by 5 bases and J by 8 bases, with 10 bases between the two germline ends. This chain's CDR3 is CASRGAGGYTF. In DNA, the CDR3 is TGTGCCAGCAGGGGGGCAGGAGGCTACACCTTC. The full variable domain, completed using reference TRBV9 and TRBJ1-2, is DSGVTQTPKHLITATGQRVTLRCSPRSGDLSVYWYQQSLDQGLQFLIQYYNGEERAKGNILERFSAQQFPDLHSELNLSSLELGDSALYFCASRGAGGYTFGSGTRLTVV.

The gene calls are TRBV7-2 and TRBJ2-3; D unclear. This CDR3 comprises 16 residues. Trimming left V 2 bases short and J 2 bases short, with 14 bases between. From germline, CDR1 is SGHTA and CDR2 FQGNSA. This chain's CDR3 is CASSLPGSYPTDTQYF. In DNA form, the CDR3 reads TGTGCCAGCAGCTTACCTGGCAGTTACCCCACAGATACGCAGTATTTT.

The genes are TRBV7-9 and TRBJ1-5; TRBD1 might be the D (5 bases). The V end was cut by 1 base, the J end by 0 bases, with 16 bases between. Per germline, CDR1 SEHNR and CDR2 FQNEAQ (reference sequence). The CDR3 covers 18 residues. CDR3: CASSLEGRYGASNQPQHF. In nucleotides, the CDR3 is TGTGCCAGCAGCTTAGAGGGACGATACGGGGCTAGCAATCAGCCCCAGCATTTT.

This chain joins TRBV19 and TRBJ2-2; weak D call: TRBD2 (7 bases). Germline V gives CDR1 LNHDA, CDR2 SQIVND (reference sequence). V shed 3 bases and J shed 5 bases, with 13 bases lying between them. The CDR3 contains 15 residues. This CDR3 is CASSIRRGRTGELFF. The CDR3 coding sequence is TGTGCCAGTAGTATCCGGCGGGGGCGGACCGGGGAGCTGTTTTTT.

The chain couples TRBV6-5 to TRBJ1-2, with 8 bases lining up with TRBD1. CDR1 is MNHEY, CDR2 SVGAGI, per germline. This CDR3 spans 15 amino acids. V was pared by 2 bases and J by 4 bases, with 6 bases of the junction left unmatched. The CDR3 DNA reads TGTGCCAGCAGTTACGACAGGGGCGTTGGCTATGGCTACACCTTC. Amino acids: CASSYDRGVGYGYTF.

This chain connects TRBV27 to TRBJ2-5; 9 bases map to TRBD2. CDR1 is MNHEY and CDR2 is SMNVEV in the germline V gene (reference sequence). The CDR3 runs to 15 residues. V lost 2 bases and J lost 5; bases outside the gene matches: 6. CDR3 nucleotide sequence: TGTGCCAGCAGTTTAAGGCGGGGGGGCGGGGAGACCCAGTACTTC. Amino acid sequence: CASSLRRGGGETQYF.

The rearrangement links TRBV5-1 to TRBJ1-1; a possible D gene is TRBD1 (5 bases). V gave up 2 bases and J gave up 4 bases, with 12 bases separating them. This CDR3 contains 14 residues. Germline-derived CDR1 and CDR2 are SGHRS and YFSETQ. In nucleotides, the CDR3 is TGCGCCAGCAGCTTACCAAGCAGGGTCACTGAAGCTTTCTTT. Translated: CASSLPSRVTEAFF.

This chain connects TRBV7-3 to TRBJ1-6; D remains unclear. With 2 bases removed from V and 10 bases from J, the gap between germline ends came to 9 bases. The CDR3 contains 13 residues. From germline, CDR1 is SGHTA and CDR2 FQGTGA. In nucleotides, the CDR3 is TGTGCCAGCAGCTTACTGGGGTCCTCACCCCTCCACTTT. Translated: CASSLLGSSPLHF.

This chain links TRBV11-2 with TRBJ2-6; D unclear. Germline V gives CDR1 SGHAT, CDR2 FQNNGV. V shed 8 bases and J shed 0 bases, with 17 bases lying between them. CDR3 length: 17 residues. The CDR3 loop is CASRPLSTLSGANVLTF. The DNA of the CDR3 is TGTGCCAGCCGACCCCTGTCGACACTCTCTGGGGCCAACGTCCTGACTTTC. Supplemented by reference TRBV11-2 and TRBJ2-6, the full variable domain reads EAGVAQSPRYKIIEKRQSVAFWCNPISGHATLYWYQQILGQGPKLLIQFQNNGVVDDSQLPKDRFSAERLKGVDSTLKIQPAKLEDSAVYLCASRPLSTLSGANVLTFGAGSRLTVL.

This clone has a handful of counts. The V call is TRBV5-1, the J call TRBJ1-3; weak D call: TRBD1 (5 bases). The CDR3 runs 14 residues. Germline CDR1 and CDR2: SGHRS and YFSETQ. V lost 2 bases to trimming and J lost 3 bases, with 9 bases between them. The CDR3 nucleotides are TGCGCCAGCAGCTTCGGACAAAGTGGAAACACCATATATTTT. Its translation is CASSFGQSGNTIYF.

For this clone: At the DNA level, this CDR3 is encoded by other sequences in the same sample as well. The gene calls are TRBV11-2 and TRBJ2-2; 7 bases agree with TRBD1. Germline values: CDR1 SGHAT, CDR2 FQNNGV. The CDR3 runs 17 residues. Trimming at V came to 2 bases and at J to 4 bases, leaving 10 bases not matched to a gene. The CDR3 DNA reads as TGTGCCAGCAGCTTATCAGGGGACAGAGGGGTCACCGGGGAGCTGTTTTTT. Translating gives CASSLSGDRGVTGELFF.

This clone was observed once. The CDR3 region has the DNA TGTGCCAGTAAGCTGGGGGAGGACAGGGTCGAGCAGTACTTC. Residues: CASKLGEDRVEQYF. The chain employs TRBV6-5 and TRBJ2-7, with TRBD1 identical over 8 bases. V lost 9 bases, J lost 6 bases, and 13 bases stayed unmatched. The CDR3 extends over 14 amino acids. Germline-derived CDR1 and CDR2 are MNHEY and SVGAGI.

The V gene is TRBV28, the J gene TRBJ2-7, with 9 bases fitting TRBD2. Germline CDR1 reads MDHEN; CDR2 reads SYDVKM. V gave up 5 bases and J gave up 3 bases; unmatched junction bases: 8. This CDR3 comprises 15 residues. The CDR3 protein is CASSPNSGGNYEQYF. The CDR3 nucleotides read TGTGCCAGCAGTCCGAATAGCGGGGGCAACTACGAGCAGTACTTC.

The chain joins TRBV6-5 to TRBJ2-3; 13 positions agree with TRBD2. Germline V gene data show CDR1 as MNHEY and CDR2 as SVGAGI. After removal of 6 bases from V and 2 bases from J, the junction contained 2 bases not matched to a gene. The CDR3 totals 15 residues. The CDR3 DNA reads TGTGCCAGCAGGGGGACTAGCGGGGACACAGATACGCAGTATTTT. It yields the protein CASRGTSGDTDTQYF.

J is TRBJ2-3 and V is TRBV27, with D possibly TRBD1 on 8 matching bases. The CDR3 is 18 amino acids. CDR1 and CDR2 (germline): MNHEY, SMNVEV (reference sequence). The ends were cut back, 2 bases at V and 2 bases at J, with 20 bases in the middle. The CDR3 sequence is CASSLIPSGTGTTDTQYF. CDR3 DNA: TGTGCCAGCAGTTTAATCCCAAGCGGGACAGGTACCACAGATACGCAGTATTTT.

This chain connects TRBV2 to TRBJ1-1, with a weak D call TRBD1 (6 bases). Trimming shortened V by 3 bases and J by 4 bases, and 12 bases separated the two germline ends. This CDR3 contains 14 residues. Per the germline V gene, CDR1 is SNHLY and CDR2 is FYNNEI. CDR3 protein: CASSEIYRATEAFF. The CDR3 coding sequence is TGTGCCAGCAGTGAGATTTACAGGGCCACTGAAGCTTTCTTT.

As to this clone: An end of the junction differs from the germline gene, which may be a read error. V usage is TRBV29-1 and J usage is TRBJ1-1; no firm D call. The CDR3 contains 11 residues. Germline assignment: CDR1 SQVTM and CDR2 ANQGSEA. Written as DNA, the CDR3 is TGCAGCCTTGAGGGGAACACTGAAGCTTTCTTT. This translates into CSLEGNTEAFF.

V usage is TRBV19 and J usage is TRBJ1-3; D is unclear. CDR3 size: 16 residues. Germline loops: CDR1 LNHDA, CDR2 SQIVND (reference sequence). Trimming shortened V by 3 bases and J by 0 bases, and 12 bases separated the two germline ends. The CDR3 region is CASSMEDGSSGNTIYF. For the CDR3, the DNA is TGTGCCAGTAGTATGGAGGACGGGTCCTCTGGAAACACCATATATTTT. Full variable domain (missing parts from reference TRBV19 and TRBJ1-3): DGGITQSPKYLFRKEGQNVTLSCEQNLNHDAMYWYRQDPGQGLRLIYYSQIVNDFQKGDIAEGYSVSREKKESFPLTVTSAQKNPTAFYLCASSMEDGSSGNTIYFGEGSWLTVV.